This TCR beta chain stems from a study of CD8+ T cells in alopecia areata. Study at large: Dosing spanned 6 to 18 months on tofacitinib, then 6 months off drug.

From germline, CDR1 is SEHNR and CDR2 FQNEAQ (reference sequence). Trimming left V 4 bases short and J 1 base short, with 12 bases between. The CDR3 contains 15 residues. Treatment indicated: oral pan-JAK inhibitor, 5-10 mg twice daily. Researchers took lesional scalp punch biopsies and peripheral blood from people who were alopecia areata patients. Investigators isolated RNA and reverse transcribed it into cDNA to act as the sequencing template. Only in-frame clones appear in the TCRdb table, and some are missing; sequencing was by immunoSEQ multiplex PCR. The table records about 210,000 clones, approximately 57% of them present only once. Remarks on this clone: Its antigen remains unidentified.

Regarding the study as a whole: Scalp clonality and expanded CD8+ clones among the top 100 showed significant decreases with tofacitinib. For lesional scalp, especially alopecia totalis/universalis, clonality was higher than in normal scalp.

This sequence was found in a human donor with alopecia areata. Sequences were derived from CD4+ T cells sorted from blood, sampled at week 4, from a patient treated with tofacitinib. The rearrangement joins TRBV7-9 to TRBJ2-3; the D call may be TRBD1 or TRBD2 (6 bases each). The CDR3 coding sequence is TGTGCCAGCAGCTCTCCCCGGGGGCGCACAGATACGCAGTATTTT. It translates to CASSSPRGRTDTQYF.